Listed below are T cell receptor beta chains from one sample, sequenced in a study of blood T cell repertoires in COVID-19. TCRdb's table, derived via immunoSEQ multiplex PCR, lists solely in-frame clones and lacks some. The table records some 66,000 clones, 82% of them present only once. The sequencing sample was made of peripheral blood. These receptors were taken from a man in his sixties with acute or convalescent COVID-19. CDR3s include the opening cysteine and the closing phenylalanine or tryptophan. The D gene is left open where the match is weak. The size field is filled for only some rows; it gives once, few, many or a size class.

NA	TRBV7-2	TRBJ1-2	TRBD1	CASSLAGQGSGYTF	TGTGCCAGCAGCTTAGCCGGACAGGGGAGCGGCTACACCTTC
few	TRBV4-1	TRBJ1-2	NA	CASSPGYIRGYTF	TGCGCCAGCAGCCCCGGGTACATTCGGGGCTACACCTTC
NA	TRBV24-1	TRBJ2-3	TRBD2	CATSDRGGSRTDTQYF	TGTGCCACCAGTGATCGCGGGGGGTCTCGCACAGATACGCAGTATTTT
once	TRBV27	TRBJ1-1	NA	CASSFGGHRDTEAFF	TGTGCCAGCAGCTTCGGGGGGCATAGGGACACTGAAGCTTTCTTT
few	TRBV20-1	TRBJ2-2	NA	CSAREGRELFF	TGCAGTGCTAGAGAGGGCCGGGAGCTGTTTTTT
few	TRBV7-2	TRBJ2-5	TRBD1	CASSSGQGMAQYF	TGTGCCAGCAGCTCGGGACAGGGAATGGCCCAGTACTTC
NA	TRBV19	TRBJ1-6	TRBD1	CASSAGQGGNSPLHF	TGTGCCAGTAGTGCGGGACAGGGGGGCAATTCACCCCTCCACTTT
NA	TRBV19	TRBJ2-7	TRBD1	CASSGTGSYEQYF	TGTGCCAGTTCCGGGACAGGGTCATACGAGCAGTACTTC
few	TRBV9	TRBJ1-3	NA	CASSVTGAGNTIYF	TGTGCCAGCAGCGTCACGGGGGCTGGAAACACCATATATTTT
NA	TRBV5-6	TRBJ1-2	TRBD1	CASSLRTGLGYTF	TGTGCCAGCAGCTTAAGGACAGGTCTTGGCTACACCTTC
NA	TRBV29-1	TRBJ2-3	NA	CSVGGSGETQYF	TGCAGCGTTGGAGGCTCAGGGGAAACGCAGTATTTT
NA	TRBV7-7	TRBJ1-1	NA	CASSFRENTEAFF	TGTGCCAGCAGTTTCCGGGAGAACACTGAAGCTTTCTTT
few	TRBV19	TRBJ1-2	NA	CASSKEGRHYGYTF	TGTGCCAGTAGTAAAGAGGGGAGGCACTATGGCTACACCTTC
NA	TRBV23-1	TRBJ1-6	NA	CASSQETENSPLHF	TGCGCCAGCAGTCAAGAGACTGAGAATTCACCCCTCCACTTT
NA	TRBV7-8	TRBJ1-5	TRBD1	CASSRQGSQPQHF	TGTGCCAGCAGCCGACAGGGAAGTCAGCCCCAGCATTTT
few	TRBV5-1	TRBJ2-2	TRBD1	CASSAAGGFGGELFF	TGCGCCAGCAGTGCGGCAGGGGGATTTGGCGGGGAGCTGTTTTTT
NA	TRBV18	TRBJ2-3	TRBD2	CASSPSFGGASADTQYF	TGTGCCAGCTCACCAAGTTTCGGGGGGGCTTCCGCAGATACGCAGTATTTT
many	TRBV7-8	TRBJ1-5	TRBD1	CASSSGGTGNQPQHF	TGTGCCAGCAGCTCCGGAGGGACAGGCAATCAGCCCCAGCATTTT
NA	TRBV7-2	TRBJ1-5	NA	CASSLDRISNQPQHF	TGTGCCAGCAGCTTAGACAGGATTAGCAATCAGCCCCAGCATTTT
NA	TRBV11-3	TRBJ2-4	TRBD1	CASSFTGQGALKAVVFQYF	TGTGCCAGCAGCTTTACGGGACAGGGGGCCCTTAAGGCCGTGGTATTTCAGTACTTC
few	TRBV2	TRBJ2-2	TRBD2	CASSFLAANTGELFF	TGTGCCAGCAGTTTTCTAGCGGCGAACACCGGGGAGCTGTTTTTT
NA	TRBV15	TRBJ2-3	NA	CATSRALSTDTQYF	TGTGCCACCAGCAGAGCCCTATCCACAGATACGCAGTATTTT
NA	TRBV15	TRBJ1-1	NA	CATSRGYSSGTKNTEAFF	TGTGCCACCAGCAGAGGCTACTCCTCCGGGACAAAGAACACTGAAGCTTTCTTT
NA	TRBV6-5	TRBJ2-7	NA	CASSYTLGARSYEQYF	TGTGCCAGCAGTTACACCCTAGGGGCCCGCTCCTACGAGCAGTACTTC
NA	TRBV7-9	TRBJ1-3	NA	CASSLEAIGNTIYF	TGTGCCAGCAGCTTAGAAGCAATTGGAAACACCATATATTTT
NA	TRBV7-9	TRBJ1-1	NA	CAGRRASFMNTEAFF	TGTGCCGGTAGGAGAGCTTCCTTTATGAACACTGAAGCTTTCTTT
NA	TRBV30	TRBJ1-6	NA	CARAGRSSYNSPLHF	TGTGCCCGAGCAGGGAGGAGCTCCTATAATTCACCCCTCCACTTT
NA	TRBV9	TRBJ2-3	TRBD2	CASSASGGDTQYF	TGTGCCAGCAGCGCTAGCGGGGGAGATACGCAGTATTTT
NA	TRBV7-9	TRBJ2-2	TRBD2	CASSPPGRGGAEEELFF	TGTGCCAGCAGCCCACCCGGGCGGGGGGGCGCCGAAGAGGAGCTGTTTTTT
NA	TRBV27	TRBJ2-1	NA	CASRKRGAGDNEQFF	TGTGCCAGCAGGAAACGGGGGGCCGGGGACAATGAGCAGTTCTTC
NA	TRBV6-6	TRBJ1-4	NA	CASSPGTSNEKLFF	TGTGCCAGCAGCCCCGGGACATCTAATGAAAAACTGTTTTTT
NA	TRBV11-1	TRBJ2-5	NA	CASSFGLGETQYF	TGTGCCAGCAGTTTTGGGCTGGGAGAGACCCAGTACTTC
NA	TRBV10-2	TRBJ2-5	NA	CASREGLRSQGETQYF	TGCGCCAGCAGGGAGGGATTGCGGAGCCAGGGAGAGACCCAGTACTTC
few	TRBV27	TRBJ2-1	TRBD2	CATKSLSGGHNEQFF	TGTGCCACCAAATCTTTGAGCGGGGGACACAATGAGCAGTTCTTC
NA	TRBV2	TRBJ1-3	NA	CARDVGSSGNTIYF	TGTGCCAGGGATGTGGGGAGCTCTGGAAACACCATATATTTT
NA	TRBV5-1	TRBJ2-3	TRBD1	CASDRDRVTDTQYF	TGCGCCAGTGACCGGGACAGGGTGACAGATACGCAGTATTTT
NA	TRBV6-6	TRBJ1-2	TRBD1	CASTPTGNLYYGYTF	TGTGCCAGCACCCCGACAGGGAACCTATATTATGGCTACACCTTC
NA	TRBV18	TRBJ1-6	NA	CASSPDSTYNSPLHF	TGTGCCAGCTCACCGGACTCCACCTATAATTCACCCCTCCACTTT
NA	TRBV24-1	TRBJ2-3	TRBD1	CATGQGMVDTQYF	TGTGCCACCGGACAGGGAATGGTGGATACGCAGTATTTT
NA	TRBV13	TRBJ1-5	TRBD1	CASRRTGTGQPQHF	TGTGCCAGCAGACGGACAGGGACGGGTCAGCCCCAGCATTTT